These 25 T cell receptor beta chains were sequenced from one sample in a study of blood T cell repertoires in COVID-19. Sequenced by immunoSEQ multiplex PCR; TCRdb stores in-frame clones only, minus some. This sample carries tens of thousands of clones, approximately 84% of them seen once, and the ten largest clones take 13%. Material for sequencing was peripheral blood. The receptors derive from a woman aged 70-85 years in a cohort sampled during active COVID-19.

The V gene is TRBV7-7, the J gene TRBJ2-2; TRBD2 matches 8 bases. The J segment lost 5 bases and the V segment lost 5 bases, leaving 13 bases of the junction unmatched. Germline V CDR1 and CDR2: SSHAT, FNYEAQ (reference sequence). CDR3 length: 17 residues. CDR3 bases: TGTGCCAGCAGCCCCCCGAGAAGCGGGAGTGGGACCGGGGAGCTGTTTTTT. It yields the protein CASSPPRSGSGTGELFF. The complete variable domain, with remaining parts taken from reference TRBV7-7 and TRBJ2-2, reads GAGVSQSPRYKVTKRGQDVTLRCDPISSHATLYWYQQALGQGPEFLTYFNYEAQPDKSGLPSDRFSAERPEGSISTLTIQRTEQRDSAMYRCASSPPRSGSGTGELFFGEGSRLTVL.

The V and J genes are TRBV19 and TRBJ1-3; 7 nucleotides align to TRBD1. CDR3 size: 14 residues. With V trimmed by 6 bases and J by 0 bases, 2 bases remained unmatched. Per the germline V gene, CDR1 is LNHDA and CDR2 is SQIVND (reference sequence). CDR3 residues: CASSPGGSGNTIYF. The CDR3 DNA reads TGTGCCAGTAGCCCAGGGGGCTCTGGAAACACCATATATTTT.

The chain carries TRBV3-1 (or the pseudogene TRBV3-2) and TRBJ2-3; 15 bases map to TRBD2. The germline V gene encodes CDR1 LGHDT and CDR2 YNNKEL (reference sequence). The V segment lost 5 bases and the J segment 6 bases; nucleotides outside the gene matches: 6. This CDR3 contains 16 residues. The CDR3 here is CASSSGLAGGGDTQYF. As DNA, the CDR3 is TGTGCCAGCAGCTCGGGACTAGCGGGAGGAGGGGATACGCAGTATTTT.

This sequence joins TRBV28 and TRBJ2-5; possibly TRBD1 for D (6 bases). The CDR3 is made up of 14 amino acids. V was shortened by 5 bases and J by 1 base, with 11 bases between the two germline ends. Germline loops: CDR1 MDHEN, CDR2 SYDVKM. The CDR3 DNA sequence: TGTGCCAGCAGTCCACAGGGAGCCCAAGAGACCCAGTACTTC. It encodes CASSPQGAQETQYF. The full variable domain, its missing parts supplied by reference TRBV28 and TRBJ2-5, is DVKVTQSSRYLVKRTGEKVFLECVQDMDHENMFWYRQDPGLGLRLIYFSYDVKMKEKGDIPEGYSVSREKKERFSLILESASTNQTSMYLCASSPQGAQETQYFGPGTRLLVL.

This chain links TRBV25-1 with TRBJ2-1; tentative D call: TRBD2 (5 bases). In germline, CDR1 is MGHDK, CDR2 SYGVNS. The CDR3 has 12 residues. Here the CDR3 reads CETLRGSNEQFF. DNA for the CDR3: TGTGAGACCCTTAGAGGGTCCAATGAGCAGTTCTTC. Filled out from reference TRBV25-1 and TRBJ2-1, the complete variable domain reads EADIYQTPRYLVIGTGKKITLECSQTMGHDKMYWYQQDPGMELHLIHYSYGVNSTEKGDLSSESTVSRIRTEHFPLTLESARPSHTSQYLCETLRGSNEQFFGPGTRLTVL.

The DNA of the CDR3 is TGTGCCAGCAGCCTGGCCCACAGGGGGACCTACGAGCAGTACTTC. It encodes CASSLAHRGTYEQYF. This rearrangement joins TRBV11-2 to TRBJ2-7; TRBD1 matches 8 bases. The V and J ends lost 5 bases and 2 bases, in that order; junction bases with no gene match: 8. CDR1 and CDR2 (germline): SGHAT, FQNNGV. This CDR3 contains 15 residues. The full variable domain, its missing parts supplied by reference TRBV11-2 and TRBJ2-7, is EAGVAQSPRYKIIEKRQSVAFWCNPISGHATLYWYQQILGQGPKLLIQFQNNGVVDDSQLPKDRFSAERLKGVDSTLKIQPAKLEDSAVYLCASSLAHRGTYEQYFGPGTRLTVT.

V usage is TRBV5-4 and J usage is TRBJ1-2; D is uncertain. Trimming removed 1 base at V and 6 bases at J, with 10 bases between. The CDR3 spans 13 residues. Germline-derived CDR1 and CDR2 are SGHNT and YYREEE (reference sequence). The CDR3, as DNA: TGTGCCAGCAGCTTGCGGGGTGTACATGGCTACACCTTC. Amino acid sequence: CASSLRGVHGYTF.

V is TRBV5-1 and J is TRBJ2-2; D may be TRBD1 (5 bases). The length of the CDR3 is 14 residues. Germline V CDR1 and CDR2: SGHRS, YFSETQ. V lost 5 bases and J 4 bases, leaving 12 bases between the germline ends. CDR3 region: CASREPGFTGELFF. In DNA, the CDR3 is TGCGCCAGCAGAGAGCCAGGGTTCACCGGGGAGCTGTTTTTT.

This clone was seen a few times. This chain joins TRBV18 and TRBJ1-2; D is uncertain. The CDR3 consists of 15 residues. Trimming pared 2 bases from V and 4 bases from J, leaving 14 bases between. Germline values: CDR1 KGHSH, CDR2 LQKENI. The CDR3 loop reads CASSPERHPSYGYTF. The DNA of the CDR3 is TGTGCCAGCTCACCAGAACGACATCCATCCTATGGCTACACCTTC.

Only a few counts were recorded for this clone. The chain is built from TRBV7-2 and TRBJ2-5, with a possible D match to TRBD1 (6 bases). The CDR3 totals 15 residues. Deletions cut 4 bases from V and 2 bases from J, with 14 bases between. Germline CDR1 reads SGHTA; CDR2 reads FQGNSA. The DNA for the CDR3 is TGTGCCAGCAGCTCAAAACAGGGTAGTCAAGAGACCCAGTACTTC. This codes for CASSSKQGSQETQYF.

The V call is TRBV27, the J call TRBJ1-2; D might be TRBD1 (6 bases). The CDR3 has 13 amino acids. Germline assignment: CDR1 MNHEY and CDR2 SMNVEV (reference sequence). The V and J ends lost 6 bases and 6 bases respectively, with 14 bases between them. CDR3 sequence reads: CASSPQGSDGYTF. Here the CDR3 DNA reads TGTGCCAGCAGCCCACAGGGATCGGATGGCTACACCTTC.

The V gene is TRBV21-1, the J gene TRBJ2-7; TRBD2, the table's D call, was not compared with the DNA. TRBV21-1 is given as a pseudogene. This CDR3 has 17 amino acids. In DNA, the CDR3 is TGTGCCAGCAGCAAAGGGACTTGGCAATTCCTCTCCTACGAGCAGTACTTC. Protein sequence: CASSKGTWQFLSYEQYF.

V gene TRBV7-9 combines with J gene TRBJ1-1; tentatively, D is TRBD1 (5 bases). The V gene lost 5 bases and the J gene lost 3 bases, with 16 bases spanning the gap. Germline V gives CDR1 SEHNR, CDR2 FQNEAQ (reference sequence). This CDR3 is built from 15 residues. CDR3 in DNA: TGTGCCAGCAGCACCGTGGGGGGATCGGACACTGAAGCTTTCTTT. Its translation is CASSTVGGSDTEAFF. Full variable domain (outside the CDR3, taken from reference TRBV7-9 and TRBJ1-1): DTGVSQNPRHKITKRGQNVTFRCDPISEHNRLYWYRQTLGQGPEFLTYFQNEAQLEKSRLLSDRFSAERPKGSFSTLEIQRTEQGDSAMYLCASSTVGGSDTEAFFGQGTRLTVV.

This rearrangement joins TRBV27 to TRBJ2-7, with 10 bases that match TRBD2. V lost 5 bases and J lost 3; bases outside the gene matches: 13. Germline-derived CDR1 and CDR2 are MNHEY and SMNVEV (reference sequence). The CDR3 is 17 amino acids. The CDR3, as DNA: TGTGCCAGCAGTCCCCCACTGTCTAGCGGGAGAATCTACGAGCAGTACTTC. It is translated as CASSPPLSSGRIYEQYF.

The gene calls are TRBV3-1 (or the pseudogene TRBV3-2) and TRBJ1-5; no reliable D call. Trimming stripped 1 base from V and 4 bases from J, with 5 bases between. The CDR3 spans 13 residues. Looked up from germline, CDR1 is LGHDT and CDR2 is YNNKEL (reference sequence). The CDR3 bases are TGTGCCAGCAGCCAAGTTCCGAATCAGCCCCAGCATTTT. This translates into CASSQVPNQPQHF.

J is TRBJ2-3 and V is TRBV2, with D possibly being TRBD1 (6 bases). In germline, CDR1 is SNHLY, CDR2 FYNNEI. This CDR3 comprises 15 residues. The V end lost 2 bases, the J end lost 4 bases, and 13 bases lay between the germline ends. CDR3 amino acids: CASSETGYASDTQYF. CDR3 coding DNA: TGTGCCAGCAGTGAAACAGGGTATGCCTCAGATACGCAGTATTTT.

The chain carries TRBV5-1 and TRBJ2-7, with D perhaps TRBD1 (5 bases). V gave up 0 bases and J gave up 9 bases, with 19 bases separating them. The CDR3 has 15 residues. Germline CDR1 SGHRS, CDR2 YFSETQ. CDR3 coding DNA: TGCGCCAGCAGCTTGGAATTCAGGGCCATCGTCGGGCAGTACTTC. It is translated as CASSLEFRAIVGQYF.

The chain has TRBV2 and TRBJ2-2, with TRBD2 identical over 12 bases. The CDR3 spans 16 residues. Trimming cost V 6 bases and J 4 bases; bases outside gene matches: 6. Germline loops: CDR1 SNHLY, CDR2 FYNNEI. The CDR3: CASRTSGSPTTGELFF. The CDR3 region has the DNA TGTGCCAGCAGGACTAGCGGGAGTCCCACCACCGGGGAGCTGTTTTTT.

The genes are TRBV28 and TRBJ2-2, with 8 positions matching TRBD2. Per the germline V gene, CDR1 is MDHEN and CDR2 is SYDVKM. The CDR3 spans 13 residues. The junction had 6 bases not matched to a gene; V was cut back by 9 bases and J by 6 bases. The CDR3 protein is CASRSGSAGELFF. DNA for the CDR3: TGTGCCAGTAGGAGCGGGAGTGCCGGGGAGCTGTTTTTT.

This chain links TRBV7-9 with TRBJ2-7, with 9 bases fitting TRBD1. The CDR3 spans 12 residues. V dropped 10 bases and J dropped 4; count of bases not matched to a gene: 5. Germline CDR1 and CDR2: SEHNR and FQNEAQ (reference sequence). The CDR3 DNA follows: TGTGCCATCCCGGGACAGGGATACGAGCAGTACTTC. It specifies CAIPGQGYEQYF.

This chain joins TRBV9 and TRBJ2-1; D not certain. V was shortened by 0 bases and J by 5 bases, with 12 bases between the two germline ends. There are 15 residues in the CDR3. The germline gives CDR1 SGDLS, CDR2 YYNGEE. CDR3 sequence: CASSVGVKMDNEQFF. As DNA, the CDR3 is TGTGCCAGCAGCGTAGGCGTGAAAATGGACAATGAGCAGTTCTTC.

This chain links TRBV9 with TRBJ1-1; D gene uncertain. Germline V gene data show CDR1 as SGDLS and CDR2 as YYNGEE. This CDR3 spans 15 amino acids. V gave up 0 bases and J gave up 3 bases, with 12 bases separating them. This CDR3 is CASSVGTYGDTEAFF. CDR3 in DNA: TGTGCCAGCAGCGTAGGGACTTACGGGGACACTGAAGCTTTCTTT.

This chain joins TRBV2 and TRBJ2-2; TRBD1 matches at 9 bases. The junction had 8 bases not matched to a gene; V was cut back by 6 bases and J by 3 bases. This CDR3 has 16 residues. The germline CDR1 and CDR2 sequences are SNHLY and FYNNEI. CDR3 region: CASRPRTGADTGELFF. CDR3 DNA sequence: TGTGCCAGCAGGCCTCGGACAGGGGCTGACACCGGGGAGCTGTTTTTT.

The genes are TRBV27 and TRBJ2-3; TRBD2 agrees at 7 bases. Germline V gene data show CDR1 as MNHEY and CDR2 as SMNVEV (reference sequence). V was pared by 4 bases and J by 2 bases, with 6 bases of the junction left unmatched. CDR3 length equals 15 residues. CDR3 coding DNA: TGTGCCAGCAGTTCAAGGGGAGGGCCCACAGATACGCAGTATTTT. This encodes CASSSRGGPTDTQYF.

In its sample, this clone was seen once. The chain carries TRBV5-1 and TRBJ2-3, with 7 positions matching TRBD2. The CDR3 sequence is 15 residues long. Per germline, CDR1 SGHRS and CDR2 YFSETQ. Trimming cost V 0 bases and J 0 bases; bases outside gene matches: 1. CDR3 sequence reads: CASSLGGRSTDTQYF. CDR3 sequence (DNA): TGCGCCAGCAGCTTGGGCGGGAGAAGCACAGATACGCAGTATTTT.